One and the same sample provided the 25 T cell receptor beta chains below, sequenced in a study of blood T cell repertoires in COVID-19. Measured with immunoSEQ multiplex PCR; TCRdb has only the in-frame clones, and not every one. The table has a few hundred thousand clones, over 75% seen once. Sequencing was performed on PBMCs or T cells enriched from blood (not recorded which). These receptors came from a woman aged 50 to 65 who had recovered from COVID-19.

The chain carries TRBV28 and TRBJ1-2, with a weak D call TRBD1 (6 bases). V gave up 6 bases and J gave up 3 bases, with 11 bases separating them. The CDR3 contains 13 residues. Per the germline V gene, CDR1 is MDHEN and CDR2 is SYDVKM. This CDR3 is CASRLDSYYGYTF. DNA of the CDR3: TGTGCCAGCAGGCTGGACAGCTACTATGGCTACACCTTC.

This sequence joins TRBV5-1 and TRBJ2-5; D remains ambiguous. Trimming cost V 4 bases and J 7 bases, with 17 bases left between them. Germline V gene lookup returns CDR1 SGHRS and CDR2 YFSETQ. The CDR3 extends over 14 amino acids. The CDR3 is CASSNAGSEATQYF. In nucleotides, the CDR3 is TGCGCCAGCAGCAACGCCGGGTCAGAAGCGACCCAGTACTTC.

The V and J genes are TRBV18 and TRBJ1-4; TRBD1 matches 9 bases. The CDR3 is 15 residues long. Trimming cost V 4 bases and J 8 bases; bases outside gene matches: 8. The germline gives CDR1 KGHSH, CDR2 LQKENI. In nucleotides, the CDR3 is TGTGCCAGCTCACTCTCCGGGACAGGGAGCGAAAAACTGTTTTTT. Its translation: CASSLSGTGSEKLFF.

This clone has only one observation. J is TRBJ2-7 and V is TRBV18; no definite D call. The CDR3 has 14 amino acids. Trimming removed 1 base from V and 5 bases from J, with 12 bases in between. The germline V gene has CDR1 KGHSH and CDR2 LQKENI. The CDR3 DNA reads as TGTGCCAGCTCACCACTTCCAGGCCAAGACGAGCAGTACTTC. The encoded protein is CASSPLPGQDEQYF.

This clone was found once. The CDR3 loop reads CASSFGTSGQETQYF. DNA of the CDR3: TGTGCCAGCAGCTTCGGGACTAGCGGCCAAGAGACCCAGTACTTC. The V and J genes are TRBV3-1 (or the pseudogene TRBV3-2) and TRBJ2-5; the match to TRBD2 covers 11 bases. Trimming cost V 5 bases and J 1 base; bases outside gene matches: 3. Germline-derived CDR1 and CDR2 are LGHDT and YNNKEL (reference sequence). The CDR3 is 15 residues long.

CDR3 in DNA: TGTGCCAGCACTGGCCCCGCCGGGACTAGGGAGTACTTC. Residues: CASTGPAGTREYF. V is TRBV2 and J is TRBJ2-5; 8 bases are shared with TRBD2. V lost 7 bases, J lost 12 bases, and 13 bases stayed unmatched. The CDR3 loop spans 13 amino acids. From germline, CDR1 is SNHLY and CDR2 FYNNEI.

This rearrangement joins TRBV7-3 to TRBJ2-2, with TRBD2 matching 9 bases. Trimming removed 5 bases from V and 1 base from J; junction bases left unmatched: 5. The CDR3 length is 16 residues. Germline V CDR1 and CDR2: SGHTA, FQGTGA. DNA of the CDR3: TGTGCCAGCAGCGTAGGACTAGCGAGGAACACCGGGGAGCTGTTTTTT. As protein: CASSVGLARNTGELFF.

The CDR3 is CASSRQGGFQPQHF. CDR3 sequence (DNA): TGTGCCAGCAGTCGACAGGGCGGGTTTCAGCCCCAGCATTTT. This chain uses TRBV27 with TRBJ1-5; 7 bases align to TRBD1. The V gene end was trimmed by 5 bases and the J gene end by 6 bases; junction bases not matched to a gene: 7. Germline CDR1 reads MNHEY; CDR2 reads SMNVEV (reference sequence). CDR3 size: 14 residues.

The chain is built from TRBV6-6 and TRBJ2-3; TRBD2 matches 12 bases. CDR3 length: 17 residues. The junction had 7 bases not matched to a gene; V was cut back by 5 bases and J by 1 base. The germline V gene has CDR1 MNHNY and CDR2 SVGAGI (reference sequence). The CDR3 coding sequence is TGTGCCAGCAGTCAACGCCGACTAGCGGGAGGCACAGATACGCAGTATTTT. It encodes CASSQRRLAGGTDTQYF.

This rearrangement joins TRBV3-1 (or the pseudogene TRBV3-2) to TRBJ1-1; no firm D call. V gave up 3 bases and J gave up 3 bases, with 11 bases separating them. Germline assignment: CDR1 LGHDT and CDR2 YNNKEL (reference sequence). This CDR3 is 14 amino acids long. The CDR3, as DNA: TGTGCCAGCAGCCATCAAAACAAGTACACTGAAGCTTTCTTT. It codes for CASSHQNKYTEAFF.

This chain connects TRBV27 to TRBJ1-1, with a weak D call TRBD1 (5 bases). V shed 3 bases and J shed 1 base, with 12 bases lying between them. Germline V gives CDR1 MNHEY, CDR2 SMNVEV (reference sequence). This CDR3 is 15 amino acids long. CDR3 sequence: CASSFQGRWNTEAFF. The CDR3 DNA is TGTGCCAGCAGTTTTCAGGGTCGGTGGAACACTGAAGCTTTCTTT.

The chain is built from TRBV28 and TRBJ2-7; 15 nucleotides match TRBD2. The CDR3 extends over 15 amino acids. The V and J ends lost 6 bases and 13 bases, in that order; junction bases with no gene match: 13. Germline loops: CDR1 MDHEN, CDR2 SYDVKM. The chain's CDR3 is CASREIPGTSGRSYF. For the CDR3, the DNA is TGTGCCAGCAGGGAGATTCCCGGGACTAGCGGGAGGTCTTACTTC. Full variable domain (remainder filled in from reference TRBV28 and TRBJ2-7): DVKVTQSSRYLVKRTGEKVFLECVQDMDHENMFWYRQDPGLGLRLIYFSYDVKMKEKGDIPEGYSVSREKKERFSLILESASTNQTSMYLCASREIPGTSGRSYFGPGTRLTVT.

The chain is built from TRBV7-6 and TRBJ2-2; the D gene is possibly TRBD2 (6 bases). The V and J ends lost 2 bases and 4 bases respectively, with 11 bases between them. This CDR3 spans 15 amino acids. In germline, CDR1 is SGHVS, CDR2 FNYEAQ. The chain's CDR3 is CASSLTSAGTGELFF. For the CDR3, the DNA is TGTGCCAGCAGCTTAACGTCAGCGGGCACCGGGGAGCTGTTTTTT.

The chain joins TRBV6-2 or TRBV6-3 to TRBJ2-7, with D unresolved. The germline CDR1 and CDR2 sequences are MNHEY and SVGEGT. V lost 2 bases, J lost 5 bases, and 10 bases lay in between. CDR3 length: 13 residues. This chain's CDR3 is CASSYGLANEQYF. The CDR3 nucleotides read TGTGCCAGCAGTTACGGTCTCGCGAACGAGCAGTACTTC.

This chain uses TRBV18 with TRBJ1-1; 11 nucleotides line up with TRBD1. The CDR3 runs to 16 residues. The germline CDR1 and CDR2 sequences are KGHSH and LQKENI. Trimming cost V 4 bases and J 5 bases; bases outside gene matches: 9. This CDR3 is CASSQGQGGLGTEAFF. The DNA for the CDR3 is TGTGCCAGCTCACAGGGACAGGGGGGTCTGGGAACTGAAGCTTTCTTT. Drawing the rest from reference TRBV18 and TRBJ1-1, the complete variable domain is NAGVMQNPRHLVRRRGQEARLRCSPMKGHSHVYWYRQLPEEGLKFMVYLQKENIIDESGMPKERFSAEFPKEGPSILRIQQVVRGDSAAYFCASSQGQGGLGTEAFFGQGTRLTVV.

This clone was found a few times. V gene TRBV28 combines with J gene TRBJ1-5, with D maybe TRBD1 (6 bases). V was cut by 6 bases and J by 3 bases, with 18 bases left in between. CDR3 size: 16 residues. Germline V gene lookup returns CDR1 MDHEN and CDR2 SYDVKM. The CDR3 sequence is CASSRLNRQVNQPQHF. The CDR3 DNA is TGTGCCAGCAGCAGGCTGAACCGACAGGTCAATCAGCCCCAGCATTTT.

This chain uses TRBV28 with TRBJ2-7; D gene uncertain. The CDR3 runs 12 residues. The germline V gene has CDR1 MDHEN and CDR2 SYDVKM. V lost 4 bases, J lost 1 base, and 5 bases lay in between. The CDR3 nucleotides are TGTGCCAGCAGTTGGCGGTCCTACGAGCAGTACTTC. Translating it yields CASSWRSYEQYF. Full variable domain (rest looked up from reference TRBV28 and TRBJ2-7): DVKVTQSSRYLVKRTGEKVFLECVQDMDHENMFWYRQDPGLGLRLIYFSYDVKMKEKGDIPEGYSVSREKKERFSLILESASTNQTSMYLCASSWRSYEQYFGPGTRLTVT.

J is TRBJ2-7 and V is TRBV2; D gene unclear. V dropped 0 bases and J dropped 2 bases, with 8 bases sitting between them. The CDR3 runs to 14 residues. Germline CDR1 and CDR2: SNHLY and FYNNEI. CDR3 in DNA: TGTGCCAGCAGTGAAGCGCTTGGGCCCTACGAGCAGTACTTC. Protein sequence: CASSEALGPYEQYF.

The chain employs TRBV9 and TRBJ2-1; the match to TRBD2 covers 7 bases. The CDR3 runs 15 residues. J lost 4 bases, V lost 4 bases, and 8 bases had no gene match. CDR1 SGDLS and CDR2 YYNGEE come from the germline V gene. The CDR3 spells CASSTDGGRYNEQFF. The CDR3 DNA is TGTGCCAGCAGCACCGACGGCGGGAGATACAATGAGCAGTTCTTC. Drawing the rest from reference TRBV9 and TRBJ2-1, the complete variable domain is DSGVTQTPKHLITATGQRVTLRCSPRSGDLSVYWYQQSLDQGLQFLIQYYNGEERAKGNILERFSAQQFPDLHSELNLSSLELGDSALYFCASSTDGGRYNEQFFGPGTRLTVL.

The chain combines TRBV28 with TRBJ1-2; D remains unclear. V lost 6 bases and J 5 bases, leaving 10 bases between the germline ends. Germline CDR1 and CDR2: MDHEN and SYDVKM. This CDR3 is built from 12 residues. The CDR3 reads CASSVTEYGYTF. Here the CDR3 DNA reads TGTGCCAGCAGCGTTACAGAGTATGGCTACACCTTC.

In its sample, this clone was seen once. The chain uses TRBV28 and TRBJ2-2, with TRBD1 matching 11 bases. V lost 4 bases to trimming and J lost 9 bases; unmatched junction nucleotides: 7. The CDR3 sequence is 15 residues long. CDR1 and CDR2 (germline): MDHEN, SYDVKM. CDR3 sequence (DNA): TGTGCCAGCAGTTCCCAGGACAGGGGGCTTAGGGAGCTGTTTTTT. It is translated as CASSSQDRGLRELFF.

This clone has just a few counts. This chain connects TRBV3-1 (or the pseudogene TRBV3-2) to TRBJ2-1; TRBD2 aligns across 9 bases. Germline trimming cut 3 bases from V and 0 bases from J; bases unmatched to any gene: 12. The CDR3 spans 19 residues. Germline values: CDR1 LGHDT, CDR2 YNNKEL (reference sequence). CDR3 residues: CASSHSLRAGGRSYNEQFF. CDR3 DNA sequence: TGTGCCAGCAGCCATTCACTCAGAGCGGGAGGACGCTCCTACAATGAGCAGTTCTTC.

The chain carries TRBV25-1 and TRBJ2-1; 9 bases agree with TRBD2. The CDR3 is 15 residues long. Germline trimming cut 4 bases from V and 12 bases from J; bases unmatched to any gene: 13. Looked up from germline, CDR1 is MGHDK and CDR2 is SYGVNS. CDR3 sequence: CASSVPGLAGGGQFF. The CDR3 bases are TGTGCCAGCAGTGTACCGGGACTAGCCGGCGGTGGGCAGTTCTTC.

CDR3 sequence: CASTTGSEAFF. DNA for the CDR3: TGCGCCAGTACCACGGGTTCTGAAGCTTTCTTT. This chain uses TRBV5-1 with TRBJ1-1; D is undetermined. V gave up 8 bases and J gave up 6 bases, with 11 bases separating them. The CDR3 covers 11 residues. CDR1 is SGHRS, CDR2 YFSETQ, per germline.

The chain combines TRBV11-3 with TRBJ2-7, with no clear D. The germline gives CDR1 SGHNT, CDR2 YENEEA. The CDR3 extends over 13 amino acids. Trimming cost V 0 bases and J 2 bases, with 5 bases left between them. The chain's CDR3 is CASSLDSAYEQYF. The CDR3 DNA sequence: TGTGCCAGCAGCTTAGATTCCGCCTACGAGCAGTACTTC.